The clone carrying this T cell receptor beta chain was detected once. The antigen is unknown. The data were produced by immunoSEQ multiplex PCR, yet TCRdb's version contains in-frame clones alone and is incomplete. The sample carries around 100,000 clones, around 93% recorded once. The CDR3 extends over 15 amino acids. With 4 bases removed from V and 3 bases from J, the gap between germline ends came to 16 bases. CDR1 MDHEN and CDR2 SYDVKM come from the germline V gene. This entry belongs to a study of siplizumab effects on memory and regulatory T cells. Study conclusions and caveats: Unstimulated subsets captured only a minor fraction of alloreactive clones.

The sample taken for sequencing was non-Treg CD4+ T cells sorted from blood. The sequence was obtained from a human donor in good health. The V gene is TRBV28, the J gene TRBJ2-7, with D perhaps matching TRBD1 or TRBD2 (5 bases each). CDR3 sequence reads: CASSSPGPALYEQYF. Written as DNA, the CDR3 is TGTGCCAGCAGTTCCCCGGGACCGGCCCTCTACGAGCAGTACTTC.